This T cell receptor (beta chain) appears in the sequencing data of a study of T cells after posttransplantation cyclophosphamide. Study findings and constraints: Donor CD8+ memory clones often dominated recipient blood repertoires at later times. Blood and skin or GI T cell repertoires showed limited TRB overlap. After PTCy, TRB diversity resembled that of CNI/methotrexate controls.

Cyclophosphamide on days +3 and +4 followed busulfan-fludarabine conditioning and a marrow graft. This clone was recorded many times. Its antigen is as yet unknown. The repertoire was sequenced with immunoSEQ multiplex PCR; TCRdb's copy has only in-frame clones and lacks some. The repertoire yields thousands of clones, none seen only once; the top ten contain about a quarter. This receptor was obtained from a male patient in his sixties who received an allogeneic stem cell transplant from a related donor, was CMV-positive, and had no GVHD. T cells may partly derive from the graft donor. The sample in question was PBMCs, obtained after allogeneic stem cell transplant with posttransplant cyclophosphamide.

CDR3 DNA: TGCGCCAGCAGCTTGGACAGGGGTTATGAAAAACTGTTTTTT. It is translated as CASSLDRGYEKLFF. J is TRBJ1-4 and V is TRBV5-1; 7 bases are a match to TRBD1. Looked up from germline, CDR1 is SGHRS and CDR2 is YFSETQ. CDR3 length: 14 residues. Trimming took 0 bases from V and 6 from J; bases not matched to a gene: 2.